Sequencing of this T cell receptor (beta chain) was carried out in a study of PD-L1 blockade in urothelial cancer. Whole-study context: Every 3 weeks, patients received intravenous atezolizumab 1,200 mg, beginning 2014. Blood analyses occurred 3 weeks (second dose) and 6 weeks post treatment start.

Time point meaning: pretreatment peripheral blood. Repertoires were generated with immunoSEQ multiplex PCR, while TCRdb's copy carries only in-frame clones and drops some. The sample yields approximately 71,000 clones, over 80% seen once. V was shortened by 3 bases and J by 5 bases, with 8 bases between the two germline ends. This CDR3 has 12 amino acids. CDR1 SGHRS and CDR2 YFSETQ come from the germline V gene. The TCR was taken from a woman in her 70s with urothelial cancer. The sample in question was PBMCs, obtained around atezolizumab (anti-PD-L1) treatment. The chain has TRBV5-1 and TRBJ1-2; tentative D call: TRBD1 (5 bases). This CDR3 is CASSSQGYGYTF. DNA for the CDR3: TGCGCCAGCAGCTCTCAGGGATATGGCTACACCTTC.